Following are 27 T cell receptor beta chains from one sample sequenced in a study of blood T cell repertoires in COVID-19. Sequencing used immunoSEQ multiplex PCR; TCRdb keeps in-frame clones, though not all of them. The profile shows under 80,000 clones, 75% to 90% of them singletons. Sequencing was done on a sample of peripheral blood. The receptors were sampled from a human donor in a cohort sampled during active COVID-19.

The chain joins TRBV9 to TRBJ2-3; the D is unclear. Trimming removed 0 bases from V and 5 bases from J, with 10 bases in between. The germline V gene encodes CDR1 SGDLS and CDR2 YYNGEE. This CDR3 comprises 14 residues. The CDR3: CASSVELGRDTQYF. The CDR3 region has the DNA TGTGCCAGCAGCGTAGAGCTAGGCCGAGATACGCAGTATTTT.

This sequence joins TRBV7-8 and TRBJ2-1, with a weak D call TRBD1 (7 bases). There are 14 residues in the CDR3. Germline V gene sequence: CDR1 SGHVS, CDR2 FQNEAQ. The ends were cut back, 5 bases at V and 7 bases at J, with 15 bases in the middle. The CDR3 region is CASSRRGQLNEQFF. The CDR3 nucleotides read TGTGCCAGCAGCCGGAGGGGACAGCTAAATGAGCAGTTCTTC.

This chain uses TRBV3-1 (or the pseudogene TRBV3-2) with TRBJ2-5, with D possibly matching TRBD2 (5 bases). Looked up from germline, CDR1 is LGHDT and CDR2 is YNNKEL (reference sequence). V dropped 3 bases and J dropped 4 bases, with 12 bases sitting between them. CDR3 length equals 14 residues. The CDR3 protein is CASSHGRTGETQYF. The CDR3 DNA sequence: TGTGCCAGCAGCCATGGGAGAACGGGAGAGACCCAGTACTTC.

V usage is TRBV7-9 and J usage is TRBJ2-6, with no clear D. The V and J ends lost 5 bases and 4 bases respectively, with 9 bases between them. The germline gives CDR1 SEHNR, CDR2 FQNEAQ (reference sequence). This CDR3 comprises 14 residues. Here the CDR3 reads CASSPPVGANVLTF. The DNA for the CDR3 is TGTGCCAGCAGCCCCCCGGTGGGGGCCAACGTCCTGACTTTC.

The gene calls are TRBV7-6 and TRBJ2-5; TRBD1 aligns across 7 bases. Germline assignment: CDR1 SGHVS and CDR2 FNYEAQ. V lost 6 bases and J lost 1; bases outside the gene matches: 8. The CDR3 is 15 amino acids. CDR3 protein: CASRPQGQSQETQYF. Here the CDR3 DNA reads TGTGCCAGCAGGCCCCAGGGACAGTCCCAAGAGACCCAGTACTTC.

Written as DNA, the CDR3 is TGTGCCAGCAGTTTAAATCAGGGACAAGAGACCCAGTACTTC. Its protein product is CASSLNQGQETQYF. The chain recombines TRBV28 with TRBJ2-5; D may be TRBD1 (5 bases). The V gene's germline CDR1 is MDHEN and CDR2 SYDVKM. With 2 bases removed from V and 2 bases from J, the gap between germline ends came to 9 bases. This CDR3 contains 14 residues.

The chain has TRBV2 and TRBJ1-2; D remains ambiguous. CDR3 length: 13 amino acids. Germline CDR1 reads SNHLY; CDR2 reads FYNNEI. Trimming took 3 bases from V and 4 from J, leaving 9 bases between them. Here the CDR3 reads CASSEAVPYGYTF. The CDR3 DNA is TGTGCCAGCAGTGAGGCAGTCCCCTATGGCTACACCTTC.

The rearrangement links TRBV7-3 to TRBJ1-2; the D gene is possibly TRBD1 (5 bases). The CDR3 runs to 16 residues. From germline, CDR1 is SGHTA and CDR2 FQGTGA. Deletions cut 5 bases from V and 4 bases from J, with 20 bases between. CDR3 sequence: CASSATGGKDVYGYTF. CDR3 sequence (DNA): TGTGCCAGCAGCGCCACGGGGGGAAAGGACGTCTATGGCTACACCTTC.

This clone came up once. The chain has TRBV12-3 or TRBV12-4 and TRBJ1-1; TRBD1 matches at 8 bases. This CDR3 has 12 amino acids. V was pared by 5 bases and J by 10 bases, with 6 bases of the junction left unmatched. This chain's CDR3 is CASSTGGIAAFF. The CDR3 region has the DNA TGTGCCAGCAGTACAGGGGGAATCGCAGCTTTCTTT.

This clone was seen a single time. The rearrangement joins TRBV27 to TRBJ2-1, with TRBD1 matching over 7 bases. Trimming removed 3 bases from V and 7 bases from J; junction bases left unmatched: 12. Germline lookup yields CDR1 MNHEY and CDR2 SMNVEV (reference sequence). This CDR3 contains 16 residues. CDR3 sequence: CASSFGLKGARNEQFF. In DNA form, the CDR3 reads TGTGCCAGCAGTTTCGGGTTGAAGGGGGCGCGGAATGAGCAGTTCTTC.

The chain couples TRBV7-9 to TRBJ1-2; D is uncertain. The CDR3 contains 16 residues. Germline CDR1 SEHNR, CDR2 FQNEAQ (reference sequence). Trimming shortened V by 8 bases and J by 1 base, and 20 bases separated the two germline ends. In nucleotides, the CDR3 is TGTGCCAGCCAGCAGGCCTCCACTTTCAATAACTATGGCTACACCTTC. Its protein product is CASQQASTFNNYGYTF.

The chain links TRBV27 to TRBJ1-1; D possibly corresponds to TRBD1 (5 bases). From germline, CDR1 is MNHEY and CDR2 SMNVEV (reference sequence). V was shortened by 2 bases and J by 4 bases, with 14 bases between the two germline ends. The CDR3 spans 15 residues. CDR3 sequence (DNA): TGTGCCAGCAGTTTAAGGGTGGGGAGGGGCACTGAAGCTTTCTTT. Translating gives CASSLRVGRGTEAFF.

This clone showed up just once. This chain uses TRBV7-2 with TRBJ2-5, with 7 bases fitting TRBD1. The CDR3 sequence is 15 residues long. Per germline, CDR1 SGHTA and CDR2 FQGNSA. With 1 base clipped from V and 4 bases from J, the junction kept 6 bases outside the gene matches. CDR3 sequence reads: CASSLGQGVGETQYF. As DNA, the CDR3 is TGTGCCAGCAGCTTAGGGCAGGGGGTTGGAGAGACCCAGTACTTC.

The chain employs TRBV12-5 and TRBJ1-3; D unresolved. CDR1 and CDR2 (germline): LGHNT, FRNRAP. This CDR3 spans 16 amino acids. V was shortened by 1 base and J by 4 bases, with 14 bases between the two germline ends. The CDR3 spells CASGLDYGLPGNTIYF. CDR3 bases: TGTGCTAGTGGTTTGGATTACGGACTCCCGGGAAACACCATATATTTT.

This chain links TRBV7-9 with TRBJ1-5; D ambiguous. Germline CDR1 SEHNR, CDR2 FQNEAQ (reference sequence). The V and J ends lost 0 bases and 7 bases respectively, with 7 bases between them. This CDR3 is built from 13 residues. The CDR3 sequence is CASSLAEGQPQHF. CDR3 bases: TGTGCCAGCAGCTTAGCGGAGGGACAGCCCCAGCATTTT.

The CDR3 protein is CASSPDRTSSYNEQFF. CDR3 DNA sequence: TGTGCCAGCAGTCCGGACAGGACGAGCTCCTACAATGAGCAGTTCTTC. V gene TRBV14 combines with J gene TRBJ2-1; 7 bases are shared with TRBD1. In germline, CDR1 is SGHDN, CDR2 FVKESK. Trimming cost V 6 bases and J 0 bases; bases outside gene matches: 8. CDR3 length equals 16 residues.

The V and J genes are TRBV6-6 and TRBJ2-3; 8 bases are a match to TRBD2. The CDR3 is 13 amino acids. V was pared by 10 bases and J by 5 bases, with 8 bases of the junction left unmatched. Germline assignment: CDR1 MNHNY and CDR2 SVGAGI (reference sequence). In DNA form, the CDR3 reads TGTGCCACCGCGGGGGGCCGGGGAGATACGCAGTATTTT. Protein sequence: CATAGGRGDTQYF.

The V gene is TRBV30, the J gene TRBJ2-6; TRBD1 is a possible D gene (5 bases). The CDR3 extends over 14 amino acids. V lost 5 bases to trimming and J lost 0 bases, with 8 bases between them. The germline V gene has CDR1 GTSNPN and CDR2 SVGIG (reference sequence). The chain's CDR3 is CAWVQGSGANVLTF. The CDR3 DNA follows: TGTGCCTGGGTGCAGGGCTCTGGGGCCAACGTCCTGACTTTC.

The V call is TRBV25-1, the J call TRBJ1-2; a possible D gene is TRBD1 (6 bases). This CDR3 has 16 residues. V gave up 3 bases and J gave up 4 bases, with 18 bases separating them. Germline CDR1 MGHDK, CDR2 SYGVNS. The CDR3 coding sequence is TGTGCCAGCAGTGACCTTCGAAGGGGGTTGGGCTATGGCTACACCTTC. Amino acid sequence: CASSDLRRGLGYGYTF.

The chain joins TRBV29-1 to TRBJ1-2; unclear D gene. V dropped 7 bases and J dropped 1 base, with 10 bases sitting between them. Germline CDR1 is SQVTM and CDR2 is ANQGSEA. The CDR3 has 12 residues. CDR3: CSAEYGNYGYTF. For the CDR3, the DNA is TGCAGCGCCGAATACGGTAACTATGGCTACACCTTC.

The rearrangement joins TRBV6-1 to TRBJ1-4; D remains unclear. The V end lost 2 bases, the J end lost 13 bases, and 11 bases lay between the germline ends. This CDR3 region has 12 residues. CDR1 is MNHNS, CDR2 SASEGT, per germline. CDR3 residues: CASSELERGLFF. The CDR3 DNA reads as TGTGCCAGCAGTGAATTGGAGAGAGGACTGTTTTTT.

This chain joins TRBV7-2 and TRBJ2-7, with a tentative D call TRBD2 (5 bases). Germline loops: CDR1 SGHTA, CDR2 FQGNSA. This CDR3 contains 17 residues. Trimming shortened V by 1 base and J by 0 bases, and 16 bases separated the two germline ends. The CDR3 coding sequence is TGTGCCAGCAGCTTAGTTGGAACGGGGTTAAGCTCCTACGAGCAGTACTTC. Its protein is CASSLVGTGLSSYEQYF.

The J gene is TRBJ1-1, the V gene TRBV19; D is possibly TRBD1 (5 bases). Germline values: CDR1 LNHDA, CDR2 SQIVND (reference sequence). The CDR3 length is 15 residues. The germline V and J ends were trimmed by 8 bases and 1 base, with 17 bases remaining between them. In nucleotides, the CDR3 is TGTGCCAGTCGAAACGGGGGAAGGGGGAACACTGAAGCTTTCTTT. Translating gives CASRNGGRGNTEAFF. The entire variable domain, with the rest obtained from reference TRBV19 and TRBJ1-1, is as follows: DGGITQSPKYLFRKEGQNVTLSCEQNLNHDAMYWYRQDPGQGLRLIYYSQIVNDFQKGDIAEGYSVSREKKESFPLTVTSAQKNPTAFYLCASRNGGRGNTEAFFGQGTRLTVV.

This clone was counted a single time. The rearrangement links TRBV27 to TRBJ2-1; D may be TRBD2 (6 bases). The CDR3 consists of 16 residues. Germline lookup yields CDR1 MNHEY and CDR2 SMNVEV (reference sequence). V lost 3 bases to trimming and J lost 3 bases, with 15 bases between them. The CDR3 sequence is CASSLMKDYLYNEQFF. CDR3 nucleotide sequence: TGTGCCAGCAGTTTGATGAAGGACTACCTCTACAATGAGCAGTTCTTC.

CDR3 sequence: CASSIRLAGYEQYF. CDR3 coding DNA: TGTGCCAGTAGTATCCGACTAGCTGGTTACGAGCAGTACTTC. The V gene is TRBV19, the J gene TRBJ2-7, with 7 bases aligning to TRBD2. V was clipped by 3 bases and J by 4 bases; unmatched bases: 6. CDR1 and CDR2 from the germline V gene are LNHDA and SQIVND (reference sequence). The CDR3 contains 14 residues. Drawing the rest from reference TRBV19 and TRBJ2-7, the complete variable domain is DGGITQSPKYLFRKEGQNVTLSCEQNLNHDAMYWYRQDPGQGLRLIYYSQIVNDFQKGDIAEGYSVSREKKESFPLTVTSAQKNPTAFYLCASSIRLAGYEQYFGPGTRLTVT.

This chain links TRBV10-3 with TRBJ2-3, with 9 positions matching TRBD2. This CDR3 spans 15 amino acids. Looked up from germline, CDR1 is ENHRY and CDR2 is SYGVKD. V was clipped by 4 bases and J by 2 bases; unmatched bases: 4. CDR3: CAISGSGGITDTQYF. The CDR3 coding sequence is TGTGCCATCAGTGGTAGCGGGGGAATCACAGATACGCAGTATTTT.

J is TRBJ1-2 and V is TRBV7-6; D unclear. The CDR3 is 16 amino acids. Germline CDR1 SGHVS, CDR2 FNYEAQ. V lost 2 bases, J lost 2 bases, and 15 bases lay in between. The CDR3 is CASSLIPIPGNYGYTF. The CDR3, as DNA: TGTGCCAGCAGCTTAATCCCGATACCCGGGAACTATGGCTACACCTTC.